Listed below are T cell receptor beta chains from one sample, sequenced in a study of T cell responses to AZD1222 COVID-19 vaccine. TCRdb's table, derived via immunoSEQ multiplex PCR, lists solely in-frame clones and lacks some. The sample carries roughly 140,000 clones, about 92% recorded once. The material sequenced was peripheral blood, taken on day 0 of AZD1222 vaccination. These receptors were obtained from an adult in good health. Both conserved end residues are part of each CDR3. Fields, in order: D gene, J gene, clone size, V gene, CDR3 DNA, CDR3 protein. D genes are given only for firm matches. Expanded clones get a size class; other rows say once, few or many, or leave the size out.

- | TRBJ1-5 | - | TRBV2 | TGTGCCAGCCGCCGAGGGGGTAGCAATCAGCCCCAGCATTTT | CASRRGGSNQPQHF
- | TRBJ2-5 | - | TRBV9 | TGTGCCAGCAGCGTAGATATCGGTCAAGCAAAAGAGACCCAGTACTTC | CASSVDIGQAKETQYF
- | TRBJ1-2 | few | TRBV19 | TGTGCCAGTAGTAAGTCCCAGGATTCGGAAGCTGGCTACACCTTC | CASSKSQDSEAGYTF
- | TRBJ1-1 | - | TRBV6-5 | TGTGCCAGCAGTTACTCGAAGGGGACTGAAGCTTTCTTT | CASSYSKGTEAFF
TRBD1 | TRBJ2-7 | - | TRBV5-6 | TGTGCCAGCAGCTTGGCCTTACAGGGGGCTCAGTCCTACGAGCAGTACTTC | CASSLALQGAQSYEQYF
TRBD1 | TRBJ1-2 | - | TRBV2 | TGTGCCAGTACGGACAGGGGGTTCGGTTCAGCAGGCTACACCTTC | CASTDRGFGSAGYTF
- | TRBJ1-2 | - | TRBV6-5 | TGTGCCAGCAGTTACTCTTGGGGGGAGTATGGCTACACCTTC | CASSYSWGEYGYTF
- | TRBJ1-3 | once | TRBV6-5 | TGTGCCAGCAGTTACGCAACAGGCTCGGGAAACACCATATATTTT | CASSYATGSGNTIYF
- | TRBJ2-7 | - | TRBV6-5 | - | CASSTSGRGYHEQYF
- | TRBJ1-2 | - | TRBV6-5 | TGTGCCAGCAGTTACGCCAGGACAGCAAACTATGGCTACACCTTC | CASSYARTANYGYTF
TRBD2 | TRBJ2-1 | - | TRBV15 | TGTGCCACCAGCACTGGCGGGGGCTCCTACAATGAGCAGTTCTTC | CATSTGGGSYNEQFF
- | TRBJ1-2 | - | TRBV3-1/TRBV3-2 | TGTGCCAGCAGCCCCCGACAGTTTAGTAACTATGGCTACACCTTC | CASSPRQFSNYGYTF
- | TRBJ2-7 | - | TRBV25-1 | TGTGCCAGCAGTGCAGGCAGGGTGCAGTACTTC | CASSAGRVQYF
- | TRBJ2-1 | - | TRBV9 | TGTGCCAGCAGCGTGGGAACCGTTGATGAGCAGTTCTTC | CASSVGTVDEQFF
- | TRBJ1-2 | medium-sized | TRBV10-1 | TGCGCCAGCAGCGTCCCCTATGGCTACACCTTC | CASSVPYGYTF
- | TRBJ2-7 | - | TRBV29-1 | TGCAGCGTGGGGGACTACGAGCAGTACTTC | CSVGDYEQYF
- | TRBJ2-5 | - | TRBV28 | TGTGCCAGCAGTATGGGACTTGCTGCGAGGACCCAGTACTTC | CASSMGLAARTQYF
- | TRBJ1-2 | - | TRBV7-9 | TGTGCCAGCAGCTTAGGTGGCGACGCTAACTATGGCTACACCTTC | CASSLGGDANYGYTF
- | TRBJ1-1 | - | TRBV9 | TGTGCCAGCAGCGTCGCCGCTAATCGGCCTGAAGCTTTCTTT | CASSVAANRPEAFF
- | TRBJ2-1 | - | TRBV10-3 | TGTGCCATCGGGACCGGTAACAATGAGCAGTTCTTC | CAIGTGNNEQFF